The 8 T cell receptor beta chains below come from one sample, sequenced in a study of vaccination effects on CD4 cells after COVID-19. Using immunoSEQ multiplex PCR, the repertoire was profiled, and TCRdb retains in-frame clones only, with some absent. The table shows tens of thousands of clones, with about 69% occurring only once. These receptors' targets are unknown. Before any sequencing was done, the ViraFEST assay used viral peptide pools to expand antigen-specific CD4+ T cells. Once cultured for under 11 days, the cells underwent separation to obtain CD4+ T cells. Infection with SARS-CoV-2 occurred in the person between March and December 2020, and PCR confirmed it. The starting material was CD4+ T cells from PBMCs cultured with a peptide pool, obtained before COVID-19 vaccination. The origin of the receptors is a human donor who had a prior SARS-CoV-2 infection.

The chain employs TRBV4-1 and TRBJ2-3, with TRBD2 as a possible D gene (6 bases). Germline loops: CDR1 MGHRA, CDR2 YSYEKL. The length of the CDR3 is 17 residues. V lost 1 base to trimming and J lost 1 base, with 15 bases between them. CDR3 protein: CASSQGRGFVGTDTQYF. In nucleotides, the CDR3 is TGCGCCAGCAGCCAAGGGAGGGGTTTCGTGGGCACAGATACGCAGTATTTT.

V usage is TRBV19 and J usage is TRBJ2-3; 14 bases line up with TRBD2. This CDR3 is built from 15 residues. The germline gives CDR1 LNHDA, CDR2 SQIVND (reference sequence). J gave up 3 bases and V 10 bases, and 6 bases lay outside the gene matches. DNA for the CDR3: TGTGCCACCTCAGGGACTAGCGGGAGAACAGATACGCAGTATTTT. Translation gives CATSGTSGRTDTQYF. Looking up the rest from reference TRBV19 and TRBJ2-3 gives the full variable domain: DGGITQSPKYLFRKEGQNVTLSCEQNLNHDAMYWYRQDPGQGLRLIYYSQIVNDFQKGDIAEGYSVSREKKESFPLTVTSAQKNPTAFYLCATSGTSGRTDTQYFGPGTRLTVL.

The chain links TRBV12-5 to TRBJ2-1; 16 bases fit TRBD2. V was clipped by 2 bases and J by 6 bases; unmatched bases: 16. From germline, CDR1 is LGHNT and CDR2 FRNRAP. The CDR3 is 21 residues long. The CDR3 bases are TGTGCTAGTGGTTTGACAAGGGCCGGGACTAGCGGGAGGGCCCTGGTCAATGAGCAGTTCTTC. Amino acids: CASGLTRAGTSGRALVNEQFF.

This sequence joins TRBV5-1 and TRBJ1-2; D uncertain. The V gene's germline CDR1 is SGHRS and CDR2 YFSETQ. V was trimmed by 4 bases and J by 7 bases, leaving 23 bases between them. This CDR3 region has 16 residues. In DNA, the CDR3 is TGCGCCAGCAGCCCGAGACATCAGAAGGGTTCCCGTGGCTACACCTTC. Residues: CASSPRHQKGSRGYTF.

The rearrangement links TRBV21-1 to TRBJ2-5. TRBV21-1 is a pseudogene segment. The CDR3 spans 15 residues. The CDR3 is CASSVNGSVEETQYF. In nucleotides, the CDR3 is TGTGCCAGCAGCGTTAACGGATCAGTCGAAGAGACCCAGTACTTC.

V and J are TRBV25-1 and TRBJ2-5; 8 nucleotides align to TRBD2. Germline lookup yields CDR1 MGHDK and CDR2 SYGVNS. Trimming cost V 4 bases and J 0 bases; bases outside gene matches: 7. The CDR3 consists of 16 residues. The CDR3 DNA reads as TGTGCCAGCAGTGGGGGTTTAGCGGGGAACCAAGAGACCCAGTACTTC. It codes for CASSGGLAGNQETQYF.

This CDR3 is CASSLDLGDTQYF. CDR3 bases: TGTGCCAGCAGCTTGGATCTGGGGGATACGCAGTATTTT. This chain joins TRBV5-5 and TRBJ2-3; D unclear. Trimming left V 0 bases short and J 6 bases short, with 8 bases between. Germline assignment: CDR1 SGHKS and CDR2 YYEKEE (reference sequence). This CDR3 has 13 amino acids.

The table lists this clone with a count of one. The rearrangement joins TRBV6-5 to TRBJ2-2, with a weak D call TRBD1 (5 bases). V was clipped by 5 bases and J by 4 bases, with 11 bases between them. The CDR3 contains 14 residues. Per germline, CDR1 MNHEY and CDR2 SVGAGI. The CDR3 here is CASSKGHSTGELFF. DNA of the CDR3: TGTGCCAGCAGTAAGGGGCACAGCACCGGGGAGCTGTTTTTT.